The 17 T cell receptor beta chains given below trace back to one sample, sequenced in a study of cytomegalovirus exposure and HLA in healthy donors. The PCR employed 60 Vbeta primers together with 13 Jbeta primers. Here immunoSEQ multiplex PCR was the method, and the copy in TCRdb shows in-frame clones only, minus some. The sample includes about 60,000 clones, 77% of them seen just once. Sequences were obtained from PBMCs. Every receptor here comes from a woman in her forties in good health and CMV-seropositive.

The chain is built from TRBV21-1 and TRBJ2-7; no check of the table's D call, TRBD2, against the DNA was made. TRBV21-1 is noted as a pseudogene. CDR3 size: 18 residues. This CDR3 is CASSKEFGDGGFSVEQYF. As DNA, the CDR3 is TGTGCCAGCAGCAAAGAATTTGGGGACGGGGGTTTTAGTGTCGAGCAGTACTTC.

This clone was recorded a few times. This chain links TRBV5-5 with TRBJ2-1, with D unclear. Trimming took 0 bases from V and 0 from J, leaving 13 bases between them. CDR1 and CDR2 from the germline V gene are SGHKS and YYEKEE (reference sequence). CDR3 length equals 17 residues. The CDR3 sequence: CASSLEPHLSSYNEQFF. Written as DNA, the CDR3 is TGTGCCAGCAGCTTGGAGCCGCATCTATCCTCCTACAATGAGCAGTTCTTC.

The J gene is TRBJ2-3, the V gene TRBV4-1; 8 nucleotides line up with TRBD2. Unmatched junction bases numbered 16, after V lost 5 bases and J lost 6 bases. The CDR3 is 17 amino acids. Per the germline V gene, CDR1 is MGHRA and CDR2 is YSYEKL. CDR3 bases: TGCGCCAGCAGCTATTTAGCGGGACGGGGGGGAGGTGATACGCAGTATTTT. Encoded protein: CASSYLAGRGGGDTQYF.

This clone was found a few times. The chain couples TRBV11-2 to TRBJ2-5, with a weak D call TRBD2 (7 bases). In germline, CDR1 is SGHAT, CDR2 FQNNGV. Trimming took off 1 base at V and 1 base at J, with 13 bases between the two ends. The CDR3 spans 16 residues. The CDR3 spells CASSLVGGGVQETQYF. The CDR3 region has the DNA TGTGCCAGCAGCTTAGTGGGAGGGGGTGTCCAAGAGACCCAGTACTTC.

The chain has TRBV2 and TRBJ2-2, with 9 positions matching TRBD1. The CDR3 is 17 residues long. With 6 bases clipped from V and 3 bases from J, the junction kept 11 bases outside the gene matches. Germline V gene lookup returns CDR1 SNHLY and CDR2 FYNNEI. Here the CDR3 DNA reads TGTGCCAGCAGGGCCGAGAAGGGACAGGGATACACCGGGGAGCTGTTTTTT. This translates into CASRAEKGQGYTGELFF.

This clone was counted only a few times. The rearrangement joins TRBV6-5 to TRBJ1-1; the D gene is possibly TRBD1 (6 bases). Germline assignment: CDR1 MNHEY and CDR2 SVGAGI. V lost 5 bases, J lost 1 base, and 11 bases lay in between. CDR3 size: 14 residues. The CDR3 DNA follows: TGTGCCAGCAGTACACAGGGAAGGAACACTGAAGCTTTCTTT. As protein: CASSTQGRNTEAFF.

The rearrangement uses TRBV28 and TRBJ2-1; the D gene is possibly TRBD1 (5 bases). The CDR3 loop spans 14 amino acids. Deletions cut 2 bases from V and 3 bases from J, with 8 bases between. Germline V lookup: CDR1 MDHEN, CDR2 SYDVKM. CDR3 protein: CASSLPTVYNEQFF. The CDR3 DNA reads as TGTGCCAGCAGTTTACCGACAGTCTACAATGAGCAGTTCTTC.

This clone turned up a few times. The chain combines TRBV4-3 with TRBJ1-4; 9 positions agree with TRBD1. The CDR3 has 15 amino acids. CDR1 is LGHNA, CDR2 YSLEER, per germline. J lost 3 bases, V lost 5 bases, and 4 bases had no gene match. CDR3 residues: CASSFRTGANEKLFF. The CDR3 DNA reads TGCGCCAGCAGCTTCCGGACAGGGGCTAATGAAAAACTGTTTTTT.

The chain couples TRBV4-1 to TRBJ1-4, with D unresolved. Germline V gives CDR1 MGHRA, CDR2 YSYEKL. The CDR3 is 20 residues long. The V gene lost 1 base and the J gene lost 8 bases, with 29 bases spanning the gap. The CDR3 is CASSQVHISHLGRSGEKLFF. As DNA, the CDR3 is TGCGCCAGCAGCCAAGTCCACATCAGTCATTTAGGACGTTCGGGGGAAAAACTGTTTTTT.

CDR3 in amino acids: CASRDNTDTQYF. Written as DNA, the CDR3 is TGTGCAAGCCGGGATAACACAGATACGCAGTATTTT. The chain couples TRBV10-3 to TRBJ2-3; possibly TRBD2 for D (5 bases). The CDR3 length is 12 residues. CDR1 is ENHRY and CDR2 is SYGVKD in the germline V gene.

This clone was seen more than once but under ten times. The chain uses TRBV27 and TRBJ2-7; 9 nucleotides line up with TRBD1. The CDR3 is made up of 15 amino acids. The germline gives CDR1 MNHEY, CDR2 SMNVEV (reference sequence). V shed 4 bases, J shed 1 base, and the junction held 5 bases outside the gene matches. DNA of the CDR3: TGTGCCAGCAGTTCAACCGGGACAGGGTCCTACGAGCAGTACTTC. It specifies CASSSTGTGSYEQYF.

The J gene is TRBJ2-6, the V gene TRBV15, with 8 bases that match TRBD1. The CDR3 is made up of 19 amino acids. V shed 0 bases, J shed 3 bases, and the junction held 10 bases outside the gene matches. Germline CDR1 reads LNHNV; CDR2 reads YYDKDF (reference sequence). The DNA for the CDR3 is TGTGCCACCAGCAGAGATCTGCCAGGGGGCTTAGGTGGGGCCAACGTCCTGACTTTC. Protein sequence: CATSRDLPGGLGGANVLTF.

This chain connects TRBV18 to TRBJ1-2, with 9 nucleotides matching TRBD1. The V gene end was trimmed by 3 bases and the J gene end by 3 bases; junction bases not matched to a gene: 5. Germline CDR1 and CDR2: KGHSH and LQKENI. The CDR3 is made up of 15 amino acids. The CDR3 loop reads CASSPRDRADYGYTF. The CDR3 region has the DNA TGTGCCAGCTCACCCCGGGACAGGGCGGACTATGGCTACACCTTC.

This chain joins TRBV30 and TRBJ2-3, with 9 positions matching TRBD2. Germline values: CDR1 GTSNPN, CDR2 SVGIG (reference sequence). The CDR3 totals 14 residues. Losses at the gene ends were 6 bases for V and 6 bases for J; bases not matched to a gene: 10. The CDR3 DNA follows: TGTGCCTGTACGTCGCGGGGGGGCCTTGATACGCAGTATTTT. Amino acids: CACTSRGGLDTQYF.

The chain links TRBV5-4 to TRBJ1-1; TRBD1 aligns across 10 bases. Germline V gene data show CDR1 as SGHNT and CDR2 as YYREEE (reference sequence). The CDR3 has 14 amino acids. V lost 3 bases, J lost 9 bases, and 8 bases stayed unmatched. CDR3 sequence: CASSSPMTGGKAFF. The CDR3 bases are TGTGCCAGCAGCTCTCCGATGACAGGGGGCAAAGCTTTCTTT.

The chain is built from TRBV6-6 and TRBJ1-2, with D unresolved. This CDR3 spans 16 amino acids. Germline V lookup: CDR1 MNHNY, CDR2 SVGAGI (reference sequence). V was clipped by 0 bases and J by 5 bases, with 16 bases between them. Here the CDR3 DNA reads TGTGCCAGCAGTTACTCCAGACCAGCGGACCGGTATGGCTACACCTTC. It translates to CASSYSRPADRYGYTF.

This chain joins TRBV5-4 and TRBJ2-6; no definite D call. The CDR3 extends over 17 amino acids. V was trimmed by 0 bases and J by 2 bases, leaving 12 bases between them. The germline V gene encodes CDR1 SGHNT and CDR2 YYREEE (reference sequence). The CDR3 region has the DNA TGTGCCAGCAGCTTGGCCTGGATAGCCACTGGGGCCAACGTCCTGACTTTC. This translates into CASSLAWIATGANVLTF.